This TCR beta chain was retrieved from a study of T cells in localized non-small cell lung cancer. Repertoires were generated with immunoSEQ multiplex PCR, while TCRdb's copy carries only in-frame clones and drops some. The sample lists some 78,000 clones; approximately 84% were seen once. Regarding this clone: As yet, its antigen is unknown.

This CDR3 is 16 amino acids long. The V end lost 3 bases, the J end lost 5 bases, and 19 bases lay between the germline ends. The germline V gene encodes CDR1 LNHNV and CDR2 YYDKDF (reference sequence). General study results and limits: Of the tissues analyzed, uninvolved adjacent lung showed maximal T cell clonality, greater than tumor. Prolonged overall survival went with higher T cell density in the blood. Median approximately 58 top-100 tumor clones were shared with paired adjacent lung.

The source material was peripheral blood, sampled before any cancer treatment. The receptor's source is a man aged 40 to 70 with stage I lung adenocarcinoma. This sequence joins TRBV15 and TRBJ2-5; D is unresolved. CDR3 residues: CATSSSRSSLLETQYF. DNA for the CDR3: TGTGCCACCAGCAGCAGCCGATCTTCCCTCCTGGAGACCCAGTACTTC. Together with reference TRBV15 and TRBJ2-5, the CDR3 gives the full variable domain: DAMVIQNPRYQVTQFGKPVTLSCSQTLNHNVMYWYQQKSSQAPKLLFHYYDKDFNNEADTPDNFQSRRPNTSFCFLDIRSPGLGDTAMYLCATSSSRSSLLETQYFGPGTRLLVL.